The rows below give T cell receptor beta chains drawn from one sample of a study of chemoradiotherapy in HPV16-positive cancers. Sequenced by immunoSEQ multiplex PCR; TCRdb stores in-frame clones only, minus some. Of some 17,000 clones listed, roughly 70% were seen once; the top ten hold around 8%. The sequencing here drew on tumor tissue, taken from a patient who underwent chemoradiotherapy. The receptor source for this set is a human donor with HPV-associated anogenital cancer. Both conserved end residues are part of each CDR3. The order of the fields is V gene, CDR3 protein.

v_call: TRBV2
cdr3_aa: CASSETGKEFF

v_call: TRBV6-1
cdr3_aa: CASSESRVGPISGYTF

v_call: TRBV15
cdr3_aa: CATSPAGVLRNEQFF

v_call: TRBV7-3
cdr3_aa: CASSLNPGTGSSRNEQFF

v_call: TRBV9
cdr3_aa: CASSVNLAGEVYNEQFF

v_call: TRBV10-1
cdr3_aa: CASSHRGVDTQYF

v_call: TRBV19
cdr3_aa: CASSPSGVGYEQYF

v_call: TRBV7-2
cdr3_aa: CASSTQTGAQPQHF

v_call: TRBV2
cdr3_aa: CASSLSKGLGREQYF

v_call: TRBV6-6
cdr3_aa: CASSPFAGEQFF

v_call: TRBV14
cdr3_aa: CASSLVGSRSPLHF

v_call: TRBV7-9
cdr3_aa: CASSKRENYEQYF

v_call: TRBV28
cdr3_aa: CASSFKSNQPQHF

v_call: TRBV2
cdr3_aa: CASRMDLNTEAFF

v_call: TRBV6-5
cdr3_aa: CASNRQGGYEQYF

v_call: TRBV7-2
cdr3_aa: CASSLWLAENTGELFF

v_call: TRBV7-8
cdr3_aa: CASSIIAGRYNEQFF

v_call: TRBV7-2
cdr3_aa: CASSPGLAGGPRQFF

v_call: TRBV11-1
cdr3_aa: CASSPTATSGRHNEQFF

v_call: TRBV6-1
cdr3_aa: CASSEFQGPGGYTF

v_call: TRBV19
cdr3_aa: CASSIGPRTDTQYF

v_call: TRBV5-1
cdr3_aa: CASSLGTNQETQYF

v_call: TRBV2
cdr3_aa: CASSEMAGYSYGYTF

v_call: TRBV6-1
cdr3_aa: CASNRPSGNQPQHF

v_call: TRBV4-1
cdr3_aa: CASSQGGSGNTEAFF

v_call: TRBV5-4
cdr3_aa: CASSPDRRAYGYTF

v_call: TRBV5-4
cdr3_aa: CASSLSRAGGSPLHF

v_call: TRBV11-1
cdr3_aa: CASSLDTTEKFF

v_call: TRBV6-1
cdr3_aa: CASDPGQGGETQYF

v_call: TRBV11-2
cdr3_aa: CASSLVLGGTSTDTQYF

v_call: TRBV6-1
cdr3_aa: CASSEAGSSQPQHF